The 20 T cell receptor beta chains presented below share a single source sample, sequenced in a study of patients and donors after allogeneic stem cell transplantation. MiXCR, applied by TCRdb to the RT-PCR reads, yields one record per CDR3 protein. The table shows more than 850,000 distinct CDR3 sequences, with approximately 18% occurring only once. The sequenced material came from blood, either unsorted or a sorted T cell fraction (not recorded which). The receptors stem from a human donor who was either an allogeneic HSCT recipient or a stem cell or donor lymphocyte infusion donor (not recorded which). It is not recorded whose cells these are; they may come from a transplant donor.

The chain joins TRBV29-1 to TRBJ2-1; 9 nucleotides agree with TRBD2. The germline V gene has CDR1 SQVTM and CDR2 ANQGSEA. The CDR3 has 15 amino acids. V lost 1 base and J lost 4; bases outside the gene matches: 5. The CDR3 DNA sequence: TGCAGCGTTGAAGCGCTAGCGGGACCATACAATGAGCAGTTCTTC. This codes for CSVEALAGPYNEQFF.

This clonotype was observed a handful of times. The CDR3 region is CSVFRVGASYEQYF. The CDR3 DNA reads TGCAGCGTTTTCAGGGTCGGGGCTTCCTACGAGCAGTACTTC. The J gene is TRBJ2-7, the V gene TRBV29-1, with D perhaps TRBD1 or TRBD2 (5 bases each). V lost 5 bases to trimming and J lost 1 base, with 15 bases between them. Germline-derived CDR1 and CDR2 are SQVTM and ANQGSEA. This CDR3 spans 14 amino acids.

This clonotype was found a few times. The chain is built from TRBV29-1 and TRBJ2-7; TRBD1 agrees at 7 bases. With V trimmed by 7 bases and J by 2 bases, 5 bases remained unmatched. The CDR3 totals 12 residues. Germline-derived CDR1 and CDR2 are SQVTM and ANQGSEA. The CDR3 nucleotides are TGCAGCGCTGGGGACAGCCCCTACGAGCAGTACTTC. Encoded protein: CSAGDSPYEQYF.

The rearrangement joins TRBV6-5 to TRBJ1-5; no reliable D call. Looked up from germline, CDR1 is MNHEY and CDR2 is SVGAGI. This CDR3 spans 14 amino acids. Trimming took 4 bases from V and 8 from J, leaving 15 bases between them. The DNA of the CDR3 is TGTGCCAGCAGTTCAACCCAAAACTCGGAGCCCCAGCATTTT. It yields the protein CASSSTQNSEPQHF.

This chain connects TRBV11-1 to TRBJ1-1; TRBD1 aligns across 9 bases. This CDR3 is 15 amino acids long. The V gene's germline CDR1 is SGHAT and CDR2 FQDESV (reference sequence). V was clipped by 5 bases and J by 3 bases; unmatched bases: 7. CDR3 residues: CASSNTGGPDTEAFF. CDR3 sequence (DNA): TGTGCCAGCAGCAACACAGGGGGCCCGGACACTGAAGCTTTCTTT.

This clonotype was seen a handful of times. This sequence joins TRBV20-1 and TRBJ1-1; D gene ambiguous. The ends were cut back, 2 bases at V and 7 bases at J, with 11 bases in the middle. CDR3 length: 12 amino acids. Germline CDR1 and CDR2: DFQATT and SNEGSKA (reference sequence). CDR3 DNA sequence: TGCAGTGCTAGAAGGGCCGGACTTGAAGCTTTCTTT. Protein: CSARRAGLEAFF.

This clonotype was observed a handful of times. The chain employs TRBV15 and TRBJ2-7; tentative D call: TRBD1 (5 bases). Trimming took off 2 bases at V and 1 base at J, with 15 bases between the two ends. This CDR3 is built from 16 residues. Germline-derived CDR1 and CDR2 are LNHNV and YYDKDF (reference sequence). DNA for the CDR3: TGTGCCACCAGCAGACAAGACAGCCTCCTTTCCTACGAGCAGTACTTC. The encoded protein is CATSRQDSLLSYEQYF.

This clonotype turned up a few times. This chain connects TRBV5-1 to TRBJ1-1; D is uncertain. This CDR3 comprises 15 residues. Per germline, CDR1 SGHRS and CDR2 YFSETQ. V was trimmed by 4 bases and J by 1 base, leaving 14 bases between them. This chain's CDR3 is CASSPQTRQNTEAFF. The CDR3 DNA follows: TGCGCCAGCAGCCCCCAGACAAGGCAGAACACTGAAGCTTTCTTT.

V gene TRBV7-3 combines with J gene TRBJ2-1, with 8 bases matching TRBD1. The CDR3 covers 20 residues. After removal of 1 base from V and 0 bases from J, the junction contained 14 bases not matched to a gene. From germline, CDR1 is SGHTA and CDR2 FQGTGA. Written as DNA, the CDR3 is TGTGCCAGCAGCTTAATGGGCAGGGGGCCGGCGCGGAGCTCCTACAATGAGCAGTTCTTC. It encodes CASSLMGRGPARSSYNEQFF.

This rearrangement joins TRBV4-1 to TRBJ2-1; 7 bases fit TRBD1. Germline CDR1 and CDR2: MGHRA and YSYEKL. V shed 1 base and J 7 bases; nucleotides not matched to a gene: 13. The CDR3 loop spans 17 amino acids. This CDR3 reads CASSQVADRAFRNEQFF. Here the CDR3 DNA reads TGCGCCAGCAGCCAAGTAGCAGACAGGGCTTTTCGGAATGAGCAGTTCTTC.

The rearrangement joins TRBV20-1 to TRBJ2-1, with D perhaps TRBD1 or TRBD2 (5 bases each). Trimming took off 3 bases at V and 6 bases at J, with 15 bases between the two ends. CDR1 is DFQATT, CDR2 SNEGSKA, per germline (reference sequence). This CDR3 is built from 14 residues. CDR3 residues: CSARWGPRPNEQFF. Written as DNA, the CDR3 is TGCAGTGCTAGGTGGGGACCCCGCCCCAATGAGCAGTTCTTC.

There are a few counts of this clonotype. V gene TRBV4-2 combines with J gene TRBJ1-1, with D unresolved. This CDR3 region has 14 residues. Trimming left V 1 base short and J 7 bases short, with 13 bases between. The germline V gene has CDR1 LGHNA and CDR2 YNFKEQ. The CDR3 loop reads CASSQVSVEIEAFF. CDR3 in DNA: TGTGCCAGCAGCCAAGTTAGTGTGGAGATTGAAGCTTTCTTT.

V is TRBV30 and J is TRBJ2-3; D could derive from TRBD1 or TRBD2 (5 bases each). Germline V lookup: CDR1 GTSNPN, CDR2 SVGIG (reference sequence). The CDR3 is 14 amino acids. Trimming pared 3 bases from V and 0 bases from J, leaving 10 bases between. The CDR3 sequence: CAWSGTFSTDTQYF. The CDR3 coding sequence is TGTGCCTGGAGCGGGACCTTTAGCACAGATACGCAGTATTTT.

This clonotype was detected a few times. This rearrangement joins TRBV5-1 to TRBJ2-1; perhaps TRBD1 as D (6 bases). CDR3 size: 15 residues. Trimming pared 0 bases from V and 10 bases from J, leaving 17 bases between. The germline V gene has CDR1 SGHRS and CDR2 YFSETQ. The CDR3 loop is CASSLAGMGAIEQFF. CDR3 in DNA: TGCGCCAGCAGCTTGGCGGGAATGGGGGCCATCGAGCAGTTCTTC.

This clonotype was seen a few times. CDR3 in amino acids: CAILQGQGTGELFF. The CDR3 nucleotides read TGTGCCATTTTACAGGGACAGGGCACCGGGGAGCTGTTTTTT. The V gene is TRBV10-3, the J gene TRBJ2-2; 9 bases fit TRBD1. In germline, CDR1 is ENHRY, CDR2 SYGVKD. Trimming at V came to 9 bases and at J to 4 bases, leaving 6 bases not matched to a gene. The CDR3 length is 14 residues.

This chain uses TRBV7-7 with TRBJ2-5; 12 nucleotides align to TRBD1. Germline CDR1 and CDR2: SSHAT and FNYEAQ (reference sequence). Unmatched junction bases numbered 11, after V lost 7 bases and J lost 5 bases. The length of the CDR3 is 16 residues. CDR3: CASTPTGTGGAETQYF. The DNA of the CDR3 is TGTGCCAGCACCCCAACTGGGACAGGGGGCGCGGAGACCCAGTACTTC.

The chain carries TRBV13 and TRBJ1-4; TRBD1 agrees at 7 bases. CDR1 PRHDT and CDR2 FYEKMQ come from the germline V gene (reference sequence). J lost 5 bases, V lost 2 bases, and 5 bases had no gene match. The CDR3 is 15 amino acids. The CDR3 nucleotides read TGTGCCAGCAGCTTAACGGGACAGAAGAATGAAAAACTGTTTTTT. Residues: CASSLTGQKNEKLFF.

The chain couples TRBV11-2 to TRBJ2-3; 7 nucleotides line up with TRBD2. CDR1 SGHAT and CDR2 FQNNGV come from the germline V gene. The CDR3 sequence is 15 residues long. Trimming took 5 bases from V and 7 from J; bases not matched to a gene: 12. CDR3 region: CASSPREASRNTQYF. The CDR3, as DNA: TGTGCCAGCAGCCCACGGGAGGCATCTAGAAATACGCAGTATTTT.

This clonotype was seen a handful of times. In nucleotides, the CDR3 is TGTGCCAGCAGCTTAGCAGGGGAGGGCACTGAAGCTTTCTTT. The encoded protein is CASSLAGEGTEAFF. The rearrangement uses TRBV7-6 and TRBJ1-1, with D perhaps matching TRBD1 (5 bases). The V and J ends lost 0 bases and 4 bases respectively, with 9 bases between them. This CDR3 comprises 14 residues. Germline lookup yields CDR1 SGHVS and CDR2 FNYEAQ.

The chain employs TRBV5-1 and TRBJ2-3; D remains unclear. The length of the CDR3 is 16 residues. Trimming took off 0 bases at V and 3 bases at J, with 14 bases between the two ends. Germline loops: CDR1 SGHRS, CDR2 YFSETQ. This chain's CDR3 is CASSLAVASVTDTQYF. The CDR3 bases are TGCGCCAGCAGCTTGGCCGTGGCGTCGGTTACAGATACGCAGTATTTT.